This TCR beta chain was sequenced for a study of shared clonotypes between healthy human individuals. About the research overall: Per donor, CD8 memory used one plate, CD8 naive used two, CD4 memory used three and CD4 naive used three.

The repertoire was sequenced with immunoSEQ multiplex PCR; TCRdb's copy has only in-frame clones and lacks some. The sample yields around 1 million clones, over 60% seen once. Those who donated, Caucasian adults without exception, all lived in Nashville, Tennessee. The CDR3 runs 15 residues. V trimming: 7 bases; J trimming: 6 bases; junction bases outside the gene matches: 9. In germline, CDR1 is SEHNR, CDR2 FQNEAQ (reference sequence). The source material was memory CD4+ T cells sorted from blood. Regarding subset: CD45RA-negative fraction. The chain combines TRBV7-9 with TRBJ2-3, with 11 bases lining up with TRBD2. The TCR comes from a young man in good health. CDR3 loop: CASTILAGGTDTQYF. CDR3 DNA: TGTGCCAGCACCATTCTAGCGGGGGGTACGGATACGCAGTATTTT. The entire variable domain, with the rest obtained from reference TRBV7-9 and TRBJ2-3, is as follows: DTGVSQNPRHKITKRGQNVTFRCDPISEHNRLYWYRQTLGQGPEFLTYFQNEAQLEKSRLLSDRFSAERPKGSFSTLEIQRTEQGDSAMYLCASTILAGGTDTQYFGPGTRLTVL.